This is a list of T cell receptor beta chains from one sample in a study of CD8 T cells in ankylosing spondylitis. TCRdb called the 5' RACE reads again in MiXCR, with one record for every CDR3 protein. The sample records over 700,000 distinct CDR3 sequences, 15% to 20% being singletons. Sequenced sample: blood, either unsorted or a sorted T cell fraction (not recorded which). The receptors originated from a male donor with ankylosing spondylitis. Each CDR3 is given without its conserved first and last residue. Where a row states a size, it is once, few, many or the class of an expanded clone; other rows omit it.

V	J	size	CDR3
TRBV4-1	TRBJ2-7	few	ASSQVSGSFHEQY
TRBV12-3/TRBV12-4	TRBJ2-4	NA	ASTGTSGIAKNIQY
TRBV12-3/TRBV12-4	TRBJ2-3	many	ASSLASGGMDTDTQY
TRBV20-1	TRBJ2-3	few	SARDNLDGTPPRQY
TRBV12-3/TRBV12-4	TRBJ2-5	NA	ASSLDLGVGQETQY
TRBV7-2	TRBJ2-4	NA	ASSLLGHGDIQY
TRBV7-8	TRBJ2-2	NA	ASSLVYTGNTGELF
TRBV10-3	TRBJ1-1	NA	AISEEDGSGEAF
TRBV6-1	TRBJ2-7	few	ASSPRTPQESEQY
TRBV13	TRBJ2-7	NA	ASSGSSGPEQY
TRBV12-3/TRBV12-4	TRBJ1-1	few	ASSLSGFTEAF
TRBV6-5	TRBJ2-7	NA	ASSYSKSGQPYSYEQY
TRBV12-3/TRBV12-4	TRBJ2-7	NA	ASSPPIRAHEQY
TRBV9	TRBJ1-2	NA	ASSTDRADYGYT
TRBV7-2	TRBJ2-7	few	ASSFSTGTSGNEQY
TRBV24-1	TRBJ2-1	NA	ATSDLDVAGGGMGQF
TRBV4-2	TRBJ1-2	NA	ASSQERGQNNGYT
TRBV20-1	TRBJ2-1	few	SALTSGRALGEQF
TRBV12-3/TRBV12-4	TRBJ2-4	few	ASRLGDIQY
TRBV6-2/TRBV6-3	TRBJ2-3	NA	ASSSEGVYTDTQY
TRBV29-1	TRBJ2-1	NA	SVEPPTVPEQF
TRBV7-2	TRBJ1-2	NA	ASSSTGVDGYT
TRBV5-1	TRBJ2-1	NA	ASSLSAGYYNEQF
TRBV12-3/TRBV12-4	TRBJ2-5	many	ASSSTARGETQY
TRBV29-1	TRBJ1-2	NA	SVERTAENYGYT
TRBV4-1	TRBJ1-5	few	ASSQGPEANQPQH
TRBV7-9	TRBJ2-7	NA	ASSLAQGIVYEQY
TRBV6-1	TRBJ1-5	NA	ASSPTGGWEPQH
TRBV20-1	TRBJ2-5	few	SASAGAGIGETQY
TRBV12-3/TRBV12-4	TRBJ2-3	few	ASSPLPTGRADTQY
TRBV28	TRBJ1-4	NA	ASSSPGGANEKLF
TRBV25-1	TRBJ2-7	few	ASSEYIQYEQY
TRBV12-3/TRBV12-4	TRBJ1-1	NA	ASSFGGNFNTEAF
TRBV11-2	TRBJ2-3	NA	ASSLDPTGGLGTDTQY
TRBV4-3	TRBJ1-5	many	ASSQEYQFRQPQH
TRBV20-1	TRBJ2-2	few	SALQSGELF
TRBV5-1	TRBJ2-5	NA	ASSSRDYIQEKAQY
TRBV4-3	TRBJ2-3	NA	ASSQGLAGEADTQY
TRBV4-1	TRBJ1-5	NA	ASSPRLDRGHSNQPQH
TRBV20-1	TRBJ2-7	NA	SARDLAFRYEQY
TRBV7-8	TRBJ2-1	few	ASSLEGRSSYNEQF
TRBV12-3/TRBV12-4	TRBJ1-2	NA	ASSLGGTHNYGYT
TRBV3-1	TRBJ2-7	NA	ASGPWTSPDEQY
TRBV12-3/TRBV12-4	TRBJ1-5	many	ASSLRGQGRNQPQH
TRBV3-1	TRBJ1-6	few	ASSQDRGQGRSPLH
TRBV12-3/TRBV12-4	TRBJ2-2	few	ASRTGQTNTGELF
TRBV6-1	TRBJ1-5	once	ASSEWAGGNQPQH
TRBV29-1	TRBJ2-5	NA	SVRGGQETQY
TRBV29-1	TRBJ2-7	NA	SVNRGRGEQY
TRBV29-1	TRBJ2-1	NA	SVELRDRGVNEQF
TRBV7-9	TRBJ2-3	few	ASSLARSESTDTQY
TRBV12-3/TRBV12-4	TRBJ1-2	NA	ASSLRVGDRAGGGYT
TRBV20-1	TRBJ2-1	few	SADSGGAYNEQF
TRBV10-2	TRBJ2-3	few	ASVTSGRDTQY
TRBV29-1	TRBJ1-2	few	SVESPAGGADGYT